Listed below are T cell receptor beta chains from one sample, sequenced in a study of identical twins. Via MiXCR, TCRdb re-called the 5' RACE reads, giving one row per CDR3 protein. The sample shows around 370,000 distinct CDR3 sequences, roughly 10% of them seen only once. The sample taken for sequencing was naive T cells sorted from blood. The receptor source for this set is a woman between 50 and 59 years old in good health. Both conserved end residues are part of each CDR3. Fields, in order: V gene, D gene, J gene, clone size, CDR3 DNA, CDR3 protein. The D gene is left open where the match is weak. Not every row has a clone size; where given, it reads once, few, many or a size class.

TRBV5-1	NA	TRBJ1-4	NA	TGCGCCAGCAGCTACGGGACAAGTGATGAAAAACTGTTTTTT	CASSYGTSDEKLFF
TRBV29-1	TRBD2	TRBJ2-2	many	TGCAGCGGACTAGCGGCGAACACCGGGGAGCTGTTTTTT	CSGLAANTGELFF
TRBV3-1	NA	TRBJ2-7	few	TGTGCCAGCAGCCAAGTCGCGTCCGAGCAGTACTTC	CASSQVASEQYF
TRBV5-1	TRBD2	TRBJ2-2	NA	TGCGCCAGCAGCTTGCGAACTAGCGCGACCACCGGGGAGCTGTTTTTT	CASSLRTSATTGELFF
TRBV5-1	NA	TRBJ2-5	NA	TGCGCCAGCAGCTTGGATCCGGGATTTTACCAAGAGACCCAGTACTTC	CASSLDPGFYQETQYF
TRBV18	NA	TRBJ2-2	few	TGTGCCAGCTCACCTACAGTAACGAACACCGGGGAGCTGTTTTTT	CASSPTVTNTGELFF
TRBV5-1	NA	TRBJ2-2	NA	TGCGCCAGCAGCTTGGAAGTCAGGAGGGCACTTGTAGAGCCCGGGGAGCTGTTTTTT	CASSLEVRRALVEPGELFF
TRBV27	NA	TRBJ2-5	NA	TGTGCCAGCAGTTTCCCCCGTGGGACCCAGTACTTC	CASSFPRGTQYF
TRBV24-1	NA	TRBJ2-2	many	TGTGCCACCAGTGATTTGGGCAGGGGAGCCGGGGAGCTGTTTTTT	CATSDLGRGAGELFF
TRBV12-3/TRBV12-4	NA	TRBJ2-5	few	TGTGCCAGCAGTTTGAAGCGGGCAGGGACCCAAGAGACCCAGTACTTC	CASSLKRAGTQETQYF
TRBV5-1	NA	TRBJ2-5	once	TGCGCCAGCAGCTTGAGGACGGGCTGGGAGACCCAGTACTTC	CASSLRTGWETQYF
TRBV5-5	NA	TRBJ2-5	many	TGTGCCAGCAGCTTGAGTTCGATCCAGACCCAGTACTTC	CASSLSSIQTQYF
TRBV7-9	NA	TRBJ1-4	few	TGTGCCAGCGCAGGGTTTGAGGAAAAACTGTTTTTT	CASAGFEEKLFF
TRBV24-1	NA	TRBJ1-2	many	TGTGCCACCAGTGATCCCGGCAGGGACGGCTATGGCTACACCTTC	CATSDPGRDGYGYTF
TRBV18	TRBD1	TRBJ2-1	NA	TGTGCCAGCTCACCTTTGGACAGGGCCTACTTAGGGGAACAGTTCTTC	CASSPLDRAYLGEQFF
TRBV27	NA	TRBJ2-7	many	TGTGCCAGCAGCAAGGGGGATTACGAGCAGTACTTC	CASSKGDYEQYF
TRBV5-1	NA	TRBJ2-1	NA	TGCGCCAGCAGCTTGGGAGTAGGTCGAGGTTCCTACAATGAGCAGTTCTTC	CASSLGVGRGSYNEQFF
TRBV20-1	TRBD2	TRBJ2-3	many	TGCAGTGCTAGAGCTGTGGCTAGCGGGAATGCAGATACGCAGTATTTT	CSARAVASGNADTQYF
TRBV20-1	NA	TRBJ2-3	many	TGCAGTGCTCCGGGGACTTTTAGCACAGATACGCAGTATTTT	CSAPGTFSTDTQYF
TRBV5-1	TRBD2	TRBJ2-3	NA	TGCGCCAGCAGCTTGGTGACTAGCGGTTACACAGATACGCAGTATTTT	CASSLVTSGYTDTQYF
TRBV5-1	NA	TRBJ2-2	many	TGCGCCAGCAGCTTGGTGGGTTTGAACACCGGGGAGCTGTTTTTT	CASSLVGLNTGELFF
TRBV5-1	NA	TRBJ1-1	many	TGCGCCAGCAGCGCGTCGGGGGGCCGCATGAACACTGAAGCTTTCTTT	CASSASGGRMNTEAFF
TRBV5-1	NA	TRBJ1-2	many	TGCGCCAGCAGCTTGGTAGGGGGTGACTATGGCTACACCTTC	CASSLVGGDYGYTF
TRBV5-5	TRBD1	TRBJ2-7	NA	TGTGCCAGCAGCTTCCAACGGGACAGGGTGAGGGAGCAGTACTTC	CASSFQRDRVREQYF
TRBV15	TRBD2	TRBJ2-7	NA	TGTGCCACCAGCAGGGGACTAGCGGGAGGTAGCTACGAGCAGTACTTC	CATSRGLAGGSYEQYF
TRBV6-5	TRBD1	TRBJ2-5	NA	TGTGCCAGCAGTTACTCTGTGCAGGGGGTGACCCAGTACTTC	CASSYSVQGVTQYF
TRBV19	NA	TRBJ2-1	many	TGTGCCAGTAAACAAGCGAGAAGCTCCTACAATGAGCAGTTCTTC	CASKQARSSYNEQFF
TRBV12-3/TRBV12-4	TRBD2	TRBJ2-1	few	TGTGCCAGCACCGTAGCGGGAGGGCCCTCCAATGAGCAGTTCTTC	CASTVAGGPSNEQFF
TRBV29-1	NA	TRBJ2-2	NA	TGCAGCGTTGAGGGAAAGCCGGGAGCCACCGGGGAGCTGTTTTTT	CSVEGKPGATGELFF
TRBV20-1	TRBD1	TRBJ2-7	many	TGCAGTGCTGTTTACCGGGACAGCTCCTACGAGCAGTACTTC	CSAVYRDSSYEQYF
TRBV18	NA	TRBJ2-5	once	TGTGCCAGCTCACCGGGGTCGGTAGGGGGAGAGACCCAGTACTTC	CASSPGSVGGETQYF
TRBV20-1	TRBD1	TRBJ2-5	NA	TGCAGTGCCAGGGGGCCACAGCAAGAGACCCAGTACTTC	CSARGPQQETQYF
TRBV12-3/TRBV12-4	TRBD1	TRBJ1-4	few	TGTGCCAGCAGTACGACAGGGAATGAAAAACTGTTTTTT	CASSTTGNEKLFF
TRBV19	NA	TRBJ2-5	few	TGTGCCAGTAGTGGAGATAGCTGGGGGGAGACCCAGTACTTC	CASSGDSWGETQYF
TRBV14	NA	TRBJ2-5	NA	TGTGCCAGCGCCGCGGGAATAGTGGAGACCCAGTACTTC	CASAAGIVETQYF
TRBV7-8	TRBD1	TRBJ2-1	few	TGTGCCAGCAGCCGCCCGGGACAGCTTGACAATGAGCAGTTCTTC	CASSRPGQLDNEQFF
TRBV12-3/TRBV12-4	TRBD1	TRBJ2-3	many	TGTGCCAGCAGTCCGTGGACAGGGAACACAGATACGCAGTATTTT	CASSPWTGNTDTQYF
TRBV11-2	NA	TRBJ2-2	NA	TGTGCCAGCAGCTCGAGTAGGGCTAGCGCCGGGGAGCTGTTTTTT	CASSSSRASAGELFF
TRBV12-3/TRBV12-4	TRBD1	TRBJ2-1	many	TGTGCCAGCAGTCCCCCGGGACAGGGGTCCTACAATGAGCAGTTCTTC	CASSPPGQGSYNEQFF
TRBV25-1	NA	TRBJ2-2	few	TGTGCCAGCAGTGATGTGATAGCAACCGGGGAGCTGTTTTTT	CASSDVIATGELFF
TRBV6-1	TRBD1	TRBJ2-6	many	TGTGCCAGCAGTGTCGGGACAGGGGGCTTTGGGGCCAACGTCCTGACTTTC	CASSVGTGGFGANVLTF
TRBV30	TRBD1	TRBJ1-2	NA	TGTGCCTGGAGCAAGACAGGGCGATCCTATGGCTACACCTTC	CAWSKTGRSYGYTF
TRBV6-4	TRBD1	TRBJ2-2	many	TGTGCCAGCAGTGGACAGGGAGCGAACACCGGGGAGCTGTTTTTT	CASSGQGANTGELFF
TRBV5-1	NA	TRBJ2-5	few	TGCGCCAGCAGCTTGGAGCTAGGGCACAGCGAAGAGACCCAGTACTTC	CASSLELGHSEETQYF
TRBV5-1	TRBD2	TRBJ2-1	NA	TGCGCCAGCAGCTTGGCCTCTGCGGGGGGAGATGAGCAGTTCTTC	CASSLASAGGDEQFF
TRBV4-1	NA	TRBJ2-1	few	TGCGCCAGCAGCCAAGATAGGGGACAACCTGAGCAGTTCTTC	CASSQDRGQPEQFF
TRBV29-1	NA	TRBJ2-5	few	TGCAGCGTTCGGCCTAGCGCTCAAGAGACCCAGTACTTC	CSVRPSAQETQYF
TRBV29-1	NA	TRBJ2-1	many	TGCAGCGTTGAGGGGACTCGACAATACAATGAGCAGTTCTTC	CSVEGTRQYNEQFF
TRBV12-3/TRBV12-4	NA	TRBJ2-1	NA	TGTGCCAGCGTGCCAGGGGGGAGTGATGAGCAGTTCTTC	CASVPGGSDEQFF
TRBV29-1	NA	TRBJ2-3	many	TGCAGCGTCTGGCTAGAGAGGACAGATACGCAGTATTTT	CSVWLERTDTQYF
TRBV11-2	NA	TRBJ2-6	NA	TGTGCCCACGGAGGCGAATACTCTGGGGCCAACGTCCTGACTTTC	CAHGGEYSGANVLTF
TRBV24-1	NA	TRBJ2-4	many	TGTGCCACCAGTGAACCTGGACAGAAAAACATTCAGTACTTC	CATSEPGQKNIQYF
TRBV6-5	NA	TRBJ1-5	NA	TGTGCCAGCAGTTCCGAAATCGGAGGGAATCAGCCCCAGCATTTT	CASSSEIGGNQPQHF
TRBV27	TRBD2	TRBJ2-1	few	TGTGCCAGCGCCATAATGGGCGGGAGGGCCCTCCAGTTCTTC	CASAIMGGRALQFF
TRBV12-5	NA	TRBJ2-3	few	TGTGCTAGTGGCCCTACTTTGACAGATACGCAGTATTTT	CASGPTLTDTQYF